The entry that follows covers one T cell receptor (beta chain) sequence. The antigen is not known. Before being chosen for sequencing, patients had shown CD8+CD57+ cell expansion by flow cytometry. This entry belongs to a study of CD8+CD57+ T cells in acquired aplastic anemia. Study-level results: Patients had around 30 CD8+ CDR3 sequences in common with controls (the shared set).

For CDR3 and TCR beta VDJ profiling, genomic DNA was the template used. MiXCR was run by TCRdb on the reads, yielding one entry per CDR3 protein. The sample contains about 150,000 distinct CDR3 sequences, less than 60% of which appear only once. Germline V CDR1 and CDR2: SQVTM, ANQGSEA. The length of the CDR3 is 16 residues. The V segment lost 4 bases and the J segment 5 bases; nucleotides outside the gene matches: 8. The source is a human donor with aplastic anemia. The source material was sorted CD4+, CD8+, or CD8+CD57+ T cells (not recorded which) from PBMCs. V and J are TRBV29-1 and TRBJ2-7; 16 bases are a match to TRBD2. CDR3: CSVAGGLAGGRHEQYF. The CDR3 region has the DNA TGCAGCGTTGCCGGGGGACTAGCGGGGGGGCGTCACGAGCAGTACTTC.